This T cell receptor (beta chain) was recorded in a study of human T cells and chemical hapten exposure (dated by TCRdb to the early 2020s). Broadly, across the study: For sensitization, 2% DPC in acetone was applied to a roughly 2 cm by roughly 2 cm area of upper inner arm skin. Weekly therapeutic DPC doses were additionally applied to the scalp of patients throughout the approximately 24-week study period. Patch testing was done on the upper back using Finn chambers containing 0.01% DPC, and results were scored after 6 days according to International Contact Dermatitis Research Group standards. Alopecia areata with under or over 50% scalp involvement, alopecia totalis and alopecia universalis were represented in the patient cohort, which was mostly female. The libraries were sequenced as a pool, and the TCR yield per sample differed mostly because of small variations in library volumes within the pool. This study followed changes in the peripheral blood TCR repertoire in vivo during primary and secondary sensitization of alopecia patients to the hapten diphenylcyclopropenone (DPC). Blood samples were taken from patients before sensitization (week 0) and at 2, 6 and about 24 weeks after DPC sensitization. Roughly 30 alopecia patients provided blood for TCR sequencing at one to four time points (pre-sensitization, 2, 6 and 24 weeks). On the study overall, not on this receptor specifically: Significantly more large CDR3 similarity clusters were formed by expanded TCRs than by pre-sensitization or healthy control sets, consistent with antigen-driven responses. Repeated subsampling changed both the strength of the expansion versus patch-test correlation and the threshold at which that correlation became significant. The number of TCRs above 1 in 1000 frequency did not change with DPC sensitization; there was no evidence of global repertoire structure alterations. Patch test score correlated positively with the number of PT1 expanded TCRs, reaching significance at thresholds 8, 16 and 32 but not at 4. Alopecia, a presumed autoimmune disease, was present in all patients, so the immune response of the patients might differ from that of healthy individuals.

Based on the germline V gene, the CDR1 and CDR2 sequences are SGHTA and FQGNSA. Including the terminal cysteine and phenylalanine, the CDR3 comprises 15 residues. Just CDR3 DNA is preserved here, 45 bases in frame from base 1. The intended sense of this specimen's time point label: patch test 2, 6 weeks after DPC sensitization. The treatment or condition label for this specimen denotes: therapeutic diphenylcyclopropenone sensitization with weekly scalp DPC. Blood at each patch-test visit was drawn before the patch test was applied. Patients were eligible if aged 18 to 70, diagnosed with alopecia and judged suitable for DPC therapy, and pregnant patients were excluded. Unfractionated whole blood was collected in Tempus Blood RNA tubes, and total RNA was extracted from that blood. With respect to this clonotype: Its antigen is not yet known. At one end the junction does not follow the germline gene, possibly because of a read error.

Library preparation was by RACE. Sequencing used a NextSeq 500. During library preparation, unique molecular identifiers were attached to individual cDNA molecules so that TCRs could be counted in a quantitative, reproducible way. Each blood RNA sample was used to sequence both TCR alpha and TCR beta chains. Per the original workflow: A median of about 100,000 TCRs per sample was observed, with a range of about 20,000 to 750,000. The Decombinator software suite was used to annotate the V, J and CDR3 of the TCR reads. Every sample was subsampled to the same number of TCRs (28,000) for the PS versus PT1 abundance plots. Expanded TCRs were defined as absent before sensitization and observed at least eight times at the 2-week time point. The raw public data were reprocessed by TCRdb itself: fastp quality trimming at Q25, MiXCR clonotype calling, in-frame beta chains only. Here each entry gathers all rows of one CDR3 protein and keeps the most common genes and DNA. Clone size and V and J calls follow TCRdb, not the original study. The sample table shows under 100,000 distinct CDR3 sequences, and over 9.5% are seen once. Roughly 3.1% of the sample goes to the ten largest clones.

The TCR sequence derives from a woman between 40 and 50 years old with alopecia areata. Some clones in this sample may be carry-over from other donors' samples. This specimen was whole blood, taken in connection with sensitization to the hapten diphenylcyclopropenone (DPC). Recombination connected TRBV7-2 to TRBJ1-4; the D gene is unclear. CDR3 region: CASSLLGPTNKKLFF. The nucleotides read TGTGCCAGCAGCTTACTTGGGCCAACTAATAAAAAACTGTTTTTT.